The 9 T cell receptor beta chains below were found in one sample sequenced in a study of cytomegalovirus exposure and HLA in healthy donors. The PCR was carried out with 60 Vbeta primers and 13 Jbeta primers. Produced via immunoSEQ multiplex PCR; TCRdb's table is partial and in-frame only. Of approximately 120,000 clones in the sample, roughly 79% are singletons; the top ten hold more than 6%. Sequenced material: PBMCs. The receptors were gathered from a woman aged 45 to 65 in good health and CMV-seropositive.

V gene TRBV10-3 combines with J gene TRBJ2-3, with 9 bases fitting TRBD2. The germline V gene has CDR1 ENHRY and CDR2 SYGVKD. The CDR3 totals 15 residues. V lost 5 bases to trimming and J lost 4 bases; unmatched junction nucleotides: 7. DNA for the CDR3: TGTGCCATCAGTTCGGCTAGCGGGGATGCAGATACGCAGTATTTT. Translating gives CAISSASGDADTQYF.

The chain combines TRBV5-5 with TRBJ2-7; 9 positions agree with TRBD2. The CDR3 length is 16 residues. The V segment lost 0 bases and the J segment 0 bases; nucleotides outside the gene matches: 4. Germline V gives CDR1 SGHKS, CDR2 YYEKEE (reference sequence). CDR3 bases: TGTGCCAGCAGCTTGGGTGCGGGACTAGCCTCCTACGAGCAGTACTTC. Translation: CASSLGAGLASYEQYF.

This rearrangement joins TRBV4-1 to TRBJ2-1, with D perhaps matching TRBD2 (6 bases). The ends were cut back, 0 bases at V and 2 bases at J, with 8 bases in the middle. CDR1 and CDR2 (germline): MGHRA, YSYEKL. The CDR3 is 15 amino acids. The CDR3 region has the DNA TGCGCCAGCAGCCAAGAACGCGGGACCTACAATGAGCAGTTCTTC. Protein: CASSQERGTYNEQFF.

This clone came up once. This chain links TRBV7-8 with TRBJ1-5; 7 positions match TRBD1. The junction had 4 bases not matched to a gene; V was cut back by 5 bases and J by 3 bases. From germline, CDR1 is SGHVS and CDR2 FQNEAQ. The CDR3 sequence is 14 residues long. The CDR3 spells CASSTDRNNQPQHF. For the CDR3, the DNA is TGTGCCAGCAGCACGGACAGGAACAATCAGCCCCAGCATTTT.

This chain links TRBV6-5 with TRBJ1-2, with D unclear. Germline loops: CDR1 MNHEY, CDR2 SVGAGI. V was shortened by 0 bases and J by 4 bases, with 9 bases between the two germline ends. CDR3 length equals 14 residues. CDR3: CASSYSEGSYGYTF. The DNA of the CDR3 is TGTGCCAGCAGTTACTCGGAAGGGAGCTATGGCTACACCTTC.

CDR3 DNA sequence: TGTGCCAGCAGAACATGGGGGGAAGATACGCAGTATTTT. This sequence encodes CASRTWGEDTQYF. The V and J genes are TRBV5-6 and TRBJ2-3; maybe TRBD2 (6 bases). Between the trimmed V and J ends, which lost 5 bases and 5 bases, there was a span of 12 bases. CDR3 size: 13 residues. The germline CDR1 and CDR2 sequences are SGHDT and YYEEEE.

The V and J genes are TRBV29-1 and TRBJ2-3; 12 bases agree with TRBD2. The germline gives CDR1 SQVTM, CDR2 ANQGSEA. CDR3 length: 17 residues. The junction had 14 bases not matched to a gene; V was cut back by 6 bases and J by 4 bases. Here the CDR3 DNA reads TGCAGCGTGACCGCTTCGTGGCTAGCGGGGGGGGCAGATACGCAGTATTTT. This encodes CSVTASWLAGGADTQYF.

This clone was detected once. This chain connects TRBV7-2 to TRBJ2-1, with TRBD2 matching over 9 bases. The CDR3 consists of 16 residues. CDR1 SGHTA and CDR2 FQGNSA come from the germline V gene. V shed 2 bases and J 9 bases; nucleotides not matched to a gene: 11. The CDR3: CASSLRVRGGRSEQFF. The CDR3 nucleotides are TGTGCCAGCAGCTTACGAGTGCGGGGGGGCAGGTCTGAGCAGTTCTTC.

This rearrangement joins TRBV28 to TRBJ1-1; weak D call: TRBD1 (5 bases). Germline values: CDR1 MDHEN, CDR2 SYDVKM. The CDR3 contains 15 residues. Trimming removed 7 bases from V and 3 bases from J, with 18 bases in between. CDR3 loop: CASTFSGPGDTEAFF. Here the CDR3 DNA reads TGTGCCAGCACATTTTCAGGTCCGGGGGACACTGAAGCTTTCTTT.